These 6 T cell receptor beta chains were all obtained from the same sample, sequenced in a study of OX40 agonist ivuxolimab in advanced cancers. Profiled with immunoSEQ multiplex PCR; TCRdb holds only in-frame clones, not every one. The data hold around 26,000 clones, with around 80% observed a single time. The material sequenced was CD4+ or CD8+ T cells sorted from blood, taken in a trial of the OX40 agonist ivuxolimab. The origin of the receptors is an adult with an advanced solid tumor such as melanoma, head and neck, liver or kidney cancer.

The V call is TRBV6-5, the J call TRBJ2-7; D is ambiguous. The CDR3 spans 13 residues. Trimming removed 0 bases at V and 6 bases at J, with 9 bases between. Germline V gene lookup returns CDR1 MNHEY and CDR2 SVGAGI. As DNA, the CDR3 is TGTGCCAGCAGTTACTCGTGGGGTGCCGAGCAGTACTTC. Translation: CASSYSWGAEQYF.

This rearrangement joins TRBV28 to TRBJ1-1, with D maybe TRBD1 (5 bases). V shed 2 bases and J shed 6 bases, with 16 bases lying between them. The CDR3 runs to 15 residues. Germline CDR1 MDHEN, CDR2 SYDVKM. In DNA form, the CDR3 reads TGTGCCAGCAGTTTAGGGCTTCAGGGACTCCCTGAAGCTTTCTTT. This codes for CASSLGLQGLPEAFF.

This clone was detected only once. This chain joins TRBV5-1 and TRBJ1-4; unclear D gene. Germline-derived CDR1 and CDR2 are SGHRS and YFSETQ. Trimming pared 3 bases from V and 4 bases from J, leaving 16 bases between. The CDR3 consists of 16 residues. CDR3 loop: CASSSTSGGVNEKLFF. The CDR3 nucleotides read TGCGCCAGCAGCTCGACGAGTGGCGGGGTTAATGAAAAACTGTTTTTT.

This clone was recorded once. The chain joins TRBV5-4 to TRBJ2-7; 8 bases fit TRBD1. Trimming took 1 base from V and 5 from J; bases not matched to a gene: 5. The germline V gene encodes CDR1 SGHNT and CDR2 YYREEE (reference sequence). This CDR3 comprises 14 residues. The CDR3 protein is CASSLMDRVDEQYF. CDR3 DNA sequence: TGTGCCAGCAGCTTGATGGACAGGGTCGACGAGCAGTACTTC.

The genes are TRBV29-1 and TRBJ1-4; D is ambiguous. CDR1 is SQVTM, CDR2 ANQGSEA, per germline. The CDR3 extends over 14 amino acids. Trimming cost V 6 bases and J 8 bases, with 19 bases left between them. CDR3 sequence: CSVLEVDVGEKLFF. For the CDR3, the DNA is TGCAGCGTCCTAGAAGTGGACGTGGGGGAAAAACTGTTTTTT.

J is TRBJ2-1 and V is TRBV7-3; TRBD2 matches 7 bases. This CDR3 spans 15 amino acids. Trimming took 4 bases from V and 4 from J; bases not matched to a gene: 7. Germline V gives CDR1 SGHTA, CDR2 FQGTGA. The CDR3 loop is CASSSIAGIYNEQFF. As DNA, the CDR3 is TGTGCCAGCAGCTCCATAGCGGGCATATACAATGAGCAGTTCTTC.